Below are 15 T cell receptor beta chains sequenced from a single sample in a study of blood T cell repertoires in COVID-19. The table came from immunoSEQ multiplex PCR; TCRdb's copy has only in-frame clones and leaves some out. The sample yields 250,000 to 350,000 clones, around 82% seen once. The sequenced sample consisted of peripheral blood. Every receptor here comes from a person aged 70 to 85 with COVID-19, enrolled during active disease.

The rearrangement joins TRBV27 to TRBJ1-1; possible D gene TRBD1, 6 bases. CDR3 length equals 15 residues. The germline V and J ends were trimmed by 3 bases and 10 bases, with 21 bases remaining between them. The germline CDR1 and CDR2 sequences are MNHEY and SMNVEV (reference sequence). The CDR3 nucleotides are TGTGCCAGCAGTTTCCGACAGGTTGAGGCAATCGGAGCTTTCTTT. This translates into CASSFRQVEAIGAFF.

The rearrangement uses TRBV2 and TRBJ1-5, with a tentative D call TRBD1 (5 bases). V lost 6 bases and J lost 1, with 13 bases in between. The germline V gene has CDR1 SNHLY and CDR2 FYNNEI. This CDR3 is 15 amino acids long. The CDR3 protein is CASSRRDMSNQPQHF. The CDR3 DNA reads as TGTGCCAGCAGCCGCAGGGATATGAGCAATCAGCCCCAGCATTTT.

This clone was recorded only once. The V and J genes are TRBV12-3 or TRBV12-4 and TRBJ2-5; D gene uncertain. The CDR3 length is 11 residues. Trimming took off 6 bases at V and 2 bases at J, with 4 bases between the two ends. CDR3 sequence (DNA): TGTGCCAGCAGCACTCAAGAGACCCAGTACTTC. The encoded protein is CASSTQETQYF.

The chain joins TRBV5-1 to TRBJ1-5, with 9 nucleotides matching TRBD1. Germline V CDR1 and CDR2: SGHRS, YFSETQ. This CDR3 contains 16 residues. The junction had 5 bases not matched to a gene; V was cut back by 4 bases and J by 0 bases. The CDR3 loop reads CASSETGGYSNQPQHF. CDR3 nucleotides: TGCGCCAGCAGCGAGACAGGGGGGTATAGCAATCAGCCCCAGCATTTT.

V and J are TRBV4-3 and TRBJ1-6; TRBD1 matches 7 bases. V shed 0 bases, J shed 8 bases, and the junction held 4 bases outside the gene matches. CDR3 length: 15 residues. Per germline, CDR1 LGHNA and CDR2 YSLEER. The CDR3 bases are TGCGCCAGCAGCCAAGATGGGGACAGCCATTCACCCCTCCACTTT. Translated: CASSQDGDSHSPLHF.

This chain joins TRBV7-3 and TRBJ1-1; 8 positions agree with TRBD1. The CDR3 length is 15 residues. CDR1 SGHTA and CDR2 FQGTGA come from the germline V gene. V shed 5 bases and J 4 bases; nucleotides not matched to a gene: 9. The CDR3 loop reads CASSRISGGFTEAFF. The CDR3 bases are TGTGCCAGCAGCCGGATTTCAGGGGGCTTCACTGAAGCTTTCTTT.

The V gene is TRBV7-8, the J gene TRBJ1-3; a weak D match, TRBD1 (5 bases). CDR1 is SGHVS and CDR2 is FQNEAQ in the germline V gene. The CDR3 extends over 14 amino acids. Trimming removed 2 bases at V and 6 bases at J, with 11 bases between. CDR3 bases: TGTGCCAGCAGCTTACAGGGATGGGTAAACACCATATATTTT. The encoded protein is CASSLQGWVNTIYF.

Judged by abundance, this clone is medium-sized (0.01 to 0.1%). CDR3 bases: TGTGCCAGCAGCTTAGTATACGGGGAAGGTGAGCAGTACTTC. As protein: CASSLVYGEGEQYF. V is TRBV5-4 and J is TRBJ2-7; D may be TRBD2 (5 bases). V lost 2 bases to trimming and J lost 7 bases, with 16 bases between them. The germline V gene encodes CDR1 SGHNT and CDR2 YYREEE (reference sequence). This CDR3 has 14 amino acids.

This clone was counted a few times. The chain combines TRBV6-5 with TRBJ2-7, with D maybe TRBD2 (6 bases). Trimming shortened V by 2 bases and J by 0 bases, and 14 bases separated the two germline ends. The CDR3 consists of 16 residues. Germline V lookup: CDR1 MNHEY, CDR2 SVGAGI. For the CDR3, the DNA is TGTGCCAGCAGTTACCAGATAGCGGATAGCTCCTACGAGCAGTACTTC. Translated, it gives CASSYQIADSSYEQYF.

The chain joins TRBV7-2 to TRBJ1-6; the D is unclear. CDR1 is SGHTA and CDR2 is FQGNSA in the germline V gene. V was clipped by 5 bases and J by 0 bases, with 14 bases between them. This CDR3 has 17 residues. The CDR3: CASSPTTGSSYNSPLHF. Written as DNA, the CDR3 is TGTGCCAGCAGCCCTACAACCGGGAGCTCCTATAATTCACCCCTCCACTTT.

This clone occurred a few times. The chain carries TRBV7-2 and TRBJ1-1; D gene uncertain. Trimming shortened V by 0 bases and J by 1 base, and 3 bases separated the two germline ends. The CDR3 totals 13 residues. CDR1 is SGHTA and CDR2 is FQGNSA in the germline V gene. The CDR3 protein is CASSLAANTEAFF. The CDR3 DNA is TGTGCCAGCAGCTTAGCGGCGAACACTGAAGCTTTCTTT.

The rearrangement joins TRBV7-7 to TRBJ2-5; D ambiguous. Germline lookup yields CDR1 SSHAT and CDR2 FNYEAQ (reference sequence). V was shortened by 4 bases and J by 5 bases, with 5 bases between the two germline ends. The CDR3 is made up of 11 amino acids. CDR3 sequence (DNA): TGTGCCAGCAGCTCCGCGGAGACCCAGTACTTC. Amino acid sequence: CASSSAETQYF.

The chain uses TRBV11-2 and TRBJ2-1, with 8 positions matching TRBD1. The CDR3 sequence is 16 residues long. Germline V lookup: CDR1 SGHAT, CDR2 FQNNGV. Trimming took 6 bases from V and 0 from J; bases not matched to a gene: 7. The CDR3 spells CASRRDRSSSYNEQFF. CDR3 nucleotides: TGTGCCAGCAGGCGGGACAGGTCCAGCTCCTACAATGAGCAGTTCTTC.

This clone appeared a single time. The V call is TRBV28, the J call TRBJ1-5; D is undetermined. Germline CDR1 reads MDHEN; CDR2 reads SYDVKM. The CDR3 sequence is 15 residues long. The V gene lost 2 bases and the J gene lost 1 base, with 9 bases spanning the gap. The CDR3 loop reads CASSLPAGSNQPQHF. CDR3 in DNA: TGTGCCAGCAGTTTACCGGCGGGGAGCAATCAGCCCCAGCATTTT.

In this sample, this clone turned up a few times. The chain employs TRBV7-2 and TRBJ2-5, with D maybe TRBD1 (5 bases). CDR1 and CDR2 from the germline V gene are SGHTA and FQGNSA. This CDR3 comprises 14 residues. Trimming left V 3 bases short and J 2 bases short, with 10 bases between. Here the CDR3 reads CASSLSGAQETQYF. Here the CDR3 DNA reads TGTGCCAGCAGCTTGTCTGGGGCACAAGAGACCCAGTACTTC.